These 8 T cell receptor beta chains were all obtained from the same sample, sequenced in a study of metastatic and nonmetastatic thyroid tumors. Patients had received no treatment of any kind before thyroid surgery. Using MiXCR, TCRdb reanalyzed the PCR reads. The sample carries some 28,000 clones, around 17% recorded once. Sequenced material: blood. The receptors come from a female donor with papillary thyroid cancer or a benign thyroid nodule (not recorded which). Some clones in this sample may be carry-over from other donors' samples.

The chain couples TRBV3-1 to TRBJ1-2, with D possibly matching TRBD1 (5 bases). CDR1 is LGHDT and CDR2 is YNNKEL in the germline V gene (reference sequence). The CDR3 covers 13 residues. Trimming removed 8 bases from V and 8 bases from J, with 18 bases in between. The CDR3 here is CASSVGRGIGYTF. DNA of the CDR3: TGTGCCAGCTCGGTGGGGCGCGGTATAGGCTACACCTTC.

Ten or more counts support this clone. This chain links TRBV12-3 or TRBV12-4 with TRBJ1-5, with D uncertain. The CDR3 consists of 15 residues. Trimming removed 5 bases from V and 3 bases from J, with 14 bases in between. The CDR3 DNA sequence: TGTGCCAGCAGTGCCCCGGGAAAAGTCAATCAGCCCCAGCATTTT. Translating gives CASSAPGKVNQPQHF.

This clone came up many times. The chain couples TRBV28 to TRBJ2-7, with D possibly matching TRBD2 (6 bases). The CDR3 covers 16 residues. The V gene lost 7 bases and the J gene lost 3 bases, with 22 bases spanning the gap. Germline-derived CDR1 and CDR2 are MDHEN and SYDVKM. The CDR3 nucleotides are TGTGCCAGCAACGAGGCGGGGCCCCGTGGGCACTACGAGCAGTACTTC. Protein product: CASNEAGPRGHYEQYF.

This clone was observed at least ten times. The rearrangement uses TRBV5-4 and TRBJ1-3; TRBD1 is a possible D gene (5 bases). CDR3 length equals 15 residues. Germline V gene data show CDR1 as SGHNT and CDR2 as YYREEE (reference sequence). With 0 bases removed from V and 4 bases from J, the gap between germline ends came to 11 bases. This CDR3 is CASSLDPGTGNTIYF. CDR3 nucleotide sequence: TGTGCCAGCAGCTTGGATCCAGGGACCGGAAACACCATATATTTT.

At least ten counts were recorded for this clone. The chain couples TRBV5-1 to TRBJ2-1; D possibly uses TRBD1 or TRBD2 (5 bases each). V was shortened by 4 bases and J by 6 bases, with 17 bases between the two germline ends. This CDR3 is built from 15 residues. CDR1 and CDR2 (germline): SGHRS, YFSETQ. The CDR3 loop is CASSLGTAIRNEQFF. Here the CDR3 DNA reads TGCGCCAGCAGCCTAGGGACGGCCATCCGCAATGAGCAGTTCTTC. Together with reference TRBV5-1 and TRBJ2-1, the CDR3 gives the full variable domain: KAGVTQTPRYLIKTRGQQVTLSCSPISGHRSVSWYQQTPGQGLQFLFEYFSETQRNKGNFPGRFSGRQFSNSRSEMNVSTLELGDSALYLCASSLGTAIRNEQFFGPGTRLTVL.

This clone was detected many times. The CDR3 sequence is CASFPQLGLVTQETQYF. The CDR3 DNA follows: TGTGCCAGCTTCCCCCAATTGGGACTAGTCACTCAAGAGACCCAGTACTTC. The chain uses TRBV7-9 and TRBJ2-5, with 8 bases that match TRBD2. CDR1 is SEHNR and CDR2 is FQNEAQ in the germline V gene (reference sequence). Losses at the gene ends were 8 bases for V and 2 bases for J; bases not matched to a gene: 16. CDR3 size: 17 residues.

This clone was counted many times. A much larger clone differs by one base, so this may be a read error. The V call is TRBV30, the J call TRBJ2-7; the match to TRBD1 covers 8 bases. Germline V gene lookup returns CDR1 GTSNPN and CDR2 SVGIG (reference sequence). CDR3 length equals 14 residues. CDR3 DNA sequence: TGTGCCTCGACAGGGGCAAACCCCTCCTACGAGCAGCACTTC. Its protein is CASTGANPSYEQHF.

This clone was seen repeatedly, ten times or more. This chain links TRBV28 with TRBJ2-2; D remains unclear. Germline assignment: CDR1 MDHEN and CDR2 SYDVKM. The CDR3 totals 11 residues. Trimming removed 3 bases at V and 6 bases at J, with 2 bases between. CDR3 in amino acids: CASSFAGELFF. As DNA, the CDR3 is TGTGCCAGCAGTTTTGCCGGGGAGCTGTTTTTT.